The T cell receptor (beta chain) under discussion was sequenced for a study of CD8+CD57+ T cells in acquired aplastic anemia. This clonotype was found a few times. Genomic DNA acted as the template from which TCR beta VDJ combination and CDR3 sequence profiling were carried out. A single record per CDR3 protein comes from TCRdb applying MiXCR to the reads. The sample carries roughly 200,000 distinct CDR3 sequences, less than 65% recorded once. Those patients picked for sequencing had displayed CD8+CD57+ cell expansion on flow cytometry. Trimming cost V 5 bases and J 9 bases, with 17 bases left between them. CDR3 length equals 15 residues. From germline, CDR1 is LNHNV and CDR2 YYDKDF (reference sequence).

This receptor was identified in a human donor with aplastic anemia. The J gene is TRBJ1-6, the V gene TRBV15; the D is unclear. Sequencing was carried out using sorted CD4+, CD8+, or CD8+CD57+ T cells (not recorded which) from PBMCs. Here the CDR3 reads CATSGRSNLGSPLHF. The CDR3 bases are TGTGCCACCAGCGGGCGAAGTAATCTGGGTTCACCCCTCCACTTT.